These T cell receptor beta chains were read from a single sample in a study of cytomegalovirus exposure and HLA in healthy donors. TCRdb's copy holds only in-frame clones and misses some; the assay was immunoSEQ multiplex PCR. This table has roughly 110,000 clones, roughly 80% appearing once. Sequencing used PBMCs. The receptors derive from a man between 35 and 55 years old in good health and CMV-seronegative. Each CDR3 is given with its conserved first and last residue. Fields, in order: J gene, clone size, V gene, D gene, CDR3 DNA, CDR3 protein. D genes are given only for firm matches. The size field is filled for only some rows; it gives once, few, many or a size class.

>TRBJ1-2|NA|TRBV19|TRBD1
TGTGCCAGCAAGGCACCCGACAGGGCTAACTATGGCTACACCTTC
CASKAPDRANYGYTF
>TRBJ2-7|NA|TRBV9|NA
TGTGCCAGCAGCGTAGGCCAGGGGAGTGAAGACGAGCAGTACTTC
CASSVGQGSEDEQYF
>TRBJ2-7|NA|TRBV27|NA
TGTGCCAGCAGTTTATCGAGGGCGAGCTCCTACGAGCAGTACTTC
CASSLSRASSYEQYF
>TRBJ1-5|NA|TRBV2|NA
TGTGCCAGCAGTGATCGGGGAAGCAATCAGCCCCAGCATTTT
CASSDRGSNQPQHF
>TRBJ2-2|NA|TRBV9|TRBD2
TGTGCCAGCAGCGTAGCACTAGCGGGGAACACCGGGGAGCTGTTTTTT
CASSVALAGNTGELFF
>TRBJ2-2|NA|TRBV9|TRBD2
TGTGCCAGCAGCCAGACTAGCGGGGCTCCCGCGAACACCGGGGAGCTGTTTTTT
CASSQTSGAPANTGELFF
>TRBJ1-5|NA|TRBV7-2|TRBD1
TGTGCCAGCAGCTTAGCAGGGGGCGCAGCTCAGCCCCAGCATTTT
CASSLAGGAAQPQHF
>TRBJ2-7|once|TRBV5-4|NA
TGTGCCAGCAGCCGTTATCAGGGGCGCGACCACGAGCAGTACTTC
CASSRYQGRDHEQYF
>TRBJ1-5|NA|TRBV6-1|NA
TGTGCCAGCAGGCCGAGCGCCGATCAGCCCCAGCATTTT
CASRPSADQPQHF
>TRBJ2-7|NA|TRBV2|TRBD1
TGTGCCAGCAGGCGAAGGGACAGCCCCTACGAGCAGTACTTC
CASRRRDSPYEQYF
>TRBJ2-5|NA|TRBV18|NA
TGTGCCAGCTCACCTGGAGGGGGCGGTGAGACCCAGTACTTC
CASSPGGGGETQYF
>TRBJ2-5|NA|TRBV10-3|TRBD2
TGTGCCATCAGTGAGGGACTAGCGGGAGAGACCCAGTACTTC
CAISEGLAGETQYF
>TRBJ1-1|NA|TRBV15|TRBD1
TGTGCCACCAGCAACTCGGACAGGGGTTATCGGACTGAAGCTTTCTTT
CATSNSDRGYRTEAFF
>TRBJ2-1|NA|TRBV5-6|TRBD1
TGTGCCAGCAGCTTACCGGGACAGGGGATACGAAATGAGCAGTTCTTC
CASSLPGQGIRNEQFF
>TRBJ2-7|NA|TRBV4-2|NA
TGTGCCAGCAGCCAAGATCACTCCTCCTACGAGCAGTACTTC
CASSQDHSSYEQYF
>TRBJ1-4|NA|TRBV6-5|NA
TGTGCCAGCAGGCTACAGGGAAATGAAAAACTGTTTTTT
CASRLQGNEKLFF
>TRBJ2-3|NA|TRBV5-1|NA
TGCGCCAGCAGCTCGGGGTATAGCACAGATACGCAGTATTTT
CASSSGYSTDTQYF
>TRBJ2-5|NA|TRBV19|TRBD2
TGTGCCAGTAGTAGAGTACTAGCGGGGCAAGAGACCCAGTACTTC
CASSRVLAGQETQYF
>TRBJ2-5|NA|TRBV5-1|TRBD2
TGCGCCAGCACTTTAGCGGGTAGGCAAGAGACCCAGTACTTC
CASTLAGRQETQYF
>TRBJ2-7|NA|TRBV7-2|NA
TGTGCCAGCAGCTTAGGAGGCGGGGGCCCCTCCGAGCAGTACTTC
CASSLGGGGPSEQYF
>TRBJ2-7|NA|TRBV11-2|NA
TGTGCCACCCCTCGGGAGTTGATCAACTACGAGCAGTACTTC
CATPRELINYEQYF
>TRBJ2-3|NA|TRBV2|TRBD2
TGTGCCAGCATAACAGGGACTAGCGGGTTCACAGATACGCAGTATTTT
CASITGTSGFTDTQYF
>TRBJ1-2|once|TRBV28|NA
TGTGCCAGCAGCCCCGGGGAGACGTTGTATGGCTACACCTTC
CASSPGETLYGYTF
>TRBJ1-2|NA|TRBV7-2|TRBD1
TGTGCCAGCAGCTTCCGGAGACAGGGAGGAAATGGCTACACCTTC
CASSFRRQGGNGYTF
>TRBJ2-7|NA|TRBV19|NA
TGTGCCAGTAGTATAGGCAGAACCGGGACTGCGGGGGAGCAGTACTTC
CASSIGRTGTAGEQYF
>TRBJ2-7|few|TRBV6-6|NA
TGTGCCAGCAGTTATGAACAGATTTCCTACGAGCAGTACTTC
CASSYEQISYEQYF
>TRBJ1-5|once|TRBV7-2|TRBD1
TGTGCCAGCAGCTTCCGGACAGGAGTCAATCAGCCCCAGCATTTT
CASSFRTGVNQPQHF
>TRBJ2-3|NA|TRBV6-5|TRBD2
TGTGCCAGCACTGTCCGGGGGGGTGGCACAGATACGCAGTATTTT
CASTVRGGGTDTQYF
>TRBJ2-7|NA|TRBV15|NA
TGTGCCACCAAGGAAGACAGCGAGCAGTACTTC
CATKEDSEQYF
>TRBJ1-2|few|TRBV2|TRBD1
TGTGCCGGGTCACAGGGGATCTATGGCTACACCTTC
CAGSQGIYGYTF
>TRBJ1-1|few|TRBV29-1|NA
TGCAGCGTTGAAGGGGGAGGGAACACTGAAGCTTTCTTT
CSVEGGGNTEAFF
>TRBJ1-6|few|TRBV7-8|TRBD1
TGTGCCAGTGGGACAGCAGGGTCCCTCCACTTT
CASGTAGSLHF
>TRBJ2-2|NA|TRBV12-5|TRBD1
TGTGCTAGTGGTCTGACAGGGGGCAAAACCGGGGAGCTGTTTTTT
CASGLTGGKTGELFF
>TRBJ2-5|NA|TRBV7-9|TRBD1
TGTGCCAGCAGTACCGCCGGGACAGGGTGGGAGACCCAGTACTTC
CASSTAGTGWETQYF
>TRBJ2-3|NA|TRBV4-1|TRBD2
TGCGCCAGCAGCCGAGGGACTAGCGGGGGGGCCGTAAATACGCAGTATTTT
CASSRGTSGGAVNTQYF
>TRBJ1-4|NA|TRBV6-1|NA
TGTGCCAGCAGTGAAGGAGGCGGATGGAGATTCGAAAAACTGTTTTTT
CASSEGGGWRFEKLFF
>TRBJ1-6|NA|TRBV2|TRBD1
TGTGCCAGCAGTGATCCAGGGGGCGATTCACCCCTCCACTTT
CASSDPGGDSPLHF
>TRBJ2-2|NA|TRBV2|TRBD2
TGTGCCAGCAGTACGTCAGCGGGGGGGAACACCGGGGAGCTGTTTTTT
CASSTSAGGNTGELFF
>TRBJ2-2|NA|TRBV11-3|NA
TGTGCCAGCCGCGACCAGGTCGACACCGGGGAGCTGTTTTTT
CASRDQVDTGELFF
>TRBJ1-6|NA|TRBV7-9|NA
TGTGCCAGCAGGGGGGCTAATTCACCCCTCCACTTT
CASRGANSPLHF
>TRBJ1-2|NA|TRBV19|TRBD1
TGTGCCAGTAGTATAGCGGGACAGGGTAGCTACACCTTC
CASSIAGQGSYTF
>TRBJ1-1|few|TRBV29-1|TRBD1
TGCAGCGTTGAGTTCGGGACAGGCCTTGAAGCTTTCTTT
CSVEFGTGLEAFF
>TRBJ1-1|NA|TRBV9|TRBD1
TGTGCCAGCGGGGGGACAGGGGGTCAGACTGAAGCTTTCTTT
CASGGTGGQTEAFF
>TRBJ2-1|few|TRBV9|NA
TGTGCCAGCAGCGTAGTGCTAGCCCCCTACAATGAGCAGTTCTTC
CASSVVLAPYNEQFF
>TRBJ2-3|NA|TRBV5-1|NA
TGCGCCAGCAGCTTGGATACTGGGGGCGCATCAGATACGCAGTATTTT
CASSLDTGGASDTQYF
>TRBJ1-4|few|TRBV6-5|TRBD1
TGTGCCAGCAACCCGGGACAGGGTCGGGAAAAACTGTTTTTT
CASNPGQGREKLFF
>TRBJ1-2|few|TRBV27|NA
TGTGCCAGCAGTTTTCGGTCAGGGGATGGCTACACCTTC
CASSFRSGDGYTF
>TRBJ2-1|few|TRBV6-6|TRBD2
TGTGCCAGCAGTCCACAGGGCGGGGGGAACAATGAGCAGTTCTTC
CASSPQGGGNNEQFF
>TRBJ1-1|NA|TRBV9|NA
TGTGCCAGCAGAGTCAGGGCGAACACTGAAGCTTTCTTT
CASRVRANTEAFF
>TRBJ1-1|few|TRBV9|NA
TGTGCCAGCAGCGTAAACACCCTCACTGAAGCTTTCTTT
CASSVNTLTEAFF
>TRBJ1-5|NA|TRBV7-9|NA
TGTGCCAGCGGCGAAGCGGGGACTAGGGAGGCCCAGCATTTT
CASGEAGTREAQHF
>TRBJ2-5|few|TRBV6-1|TRBD2
TGTGCCAGCAGTAACCAGCGGGGGGCAGGGGAGACCCAGTACTTC
CASSNQRGAGETQYF
>TRBJ2-1|NA|TRBV7-8|NA
TGTGCCGGCAGGAGGAGGAGTGGCTCCTACAATGAGCAGTTCTTC
CAGRRRSGSYNEQFF
>TRBJ2-1|NA|TRBV4-2|TRBD2
TGTGCCAGCAGCCAAGAATCGAGCGGGGTGAACAATGAGCAGTTCTTC
CASSQESSGVNNEQFF
>TRBJ2-6|NA|TRBV5-1|NA
TGCGCAACCGGGACAAACTCTGGGGCCAACGTCCTGACTTTC
CATGTNSGANVLTF